Listed below are T cell receptor beta chains from one sample, sequenced in a study of blood T cell repertoires in COVID-19. Some clones are missing from TCRdb's copy, which holds only in-frame ones; the method was immunoSEQ multiplex PCR. This sample has tens of thousands of clones, with around 81% found just once. The material sequenced was peripheral blood. The receptors originated from a human donor in a cohort sampled during active COVID-19. CDR3s leave out the opening cysteine and the closing phenylalanine or tryptophan. The D gene is left open where the match is weak.

D,J,V,CDR3
.,TRBJ2-7,TRBV7-9,ASSLAGLVGEQY
TRBD1,TRBJ1-1,TRBV12-5,ASGLGQGEAF
.,TRBJ1-4,TRBV28,ASSEIRTTNEKLF
.,TRBJ1-5,TRBV19,ASSIEAGFSNQPQH
.,TRBJ1-2,TRBV7-2,ASSLDPGSRGYT
.,TRBJ1-5,TRBV9,ASSAGGGFSNQPQH
.,TRBJ2-6,TRBV9,ASSVDSGGAGANVLT
TRBD2,TRBJ2-1,TRBV20-1,SASPSGHNEQF
TRBD2,TRBJ2-2,TRBV11-3,ASSSTTSGRAGSVGELF
.,TRBJ1-6,TRBV15,ATSRDRNYRSPLH
TRBD1,TRBJ2-2,TRBV24-1,ATQGGEDTGELF
.,TRBJ1-1,TRBV25-1,ASESPTMNTEAF
.,TRBJ2-3,TRBV7-2,ASSLEVVTDTQY
TRBD2,TRBJ2-1,TRBV30,AWTSGAGYNEQF
TRBD1,TRBJ2-3,TRBV30,AWSQRGLTDTQY
TRBD2,TRBJ2-3,TRBV7-9,ASSLGTSGITDTQY
TRBD1,TRBJ2-3,TRBV6-5,ASSQNRDSTQY
.,TRBJ1-2,TRBV18,ASSPDSNYGYT
.,TRBJ2-2,TRBV19,ASSSTRAGELF
.,TRBJ1-4,TRBV9,ASSVGEGKLF
TRBD1,TRBJ2-1,TRBV29-1,SVEDRGQGNEQF
.,TRBJ2-2,TRBV10-3,AISEEPGLNTGELF
.,TRBJ1-1,TRBV19,ASMTALEAF
.,TRBJ2-1,TRBV5-1,ASSSPGGSYNEQF
TRBD2,TRBJ2-7,TRBV6-5,ASSFGAGYEQY
.,TRBJ2-6,TRBV7-9,ASSYVVSGANVLT
.,TRBJ1-4,TRBV24-1,ATSDTRHNEKLF
TRBD1,TRBJ2-1,TRBV6-2/TRBV6-3,ASSYSPDRAYSYNEQF
TRBD2,TRBJ2-3,TRBV7-6,ASSLALAGFSTDTQY
TRBD1,TRBJ2-7,TRBV30,ACLGRDSTFYEQY
TRBD1,TRBJ1-2,TRBV27,ASSWDRGGSGYT
TRBD1,TRBJ2-7,TRBV29-1,SVASGTGFEQY
.,TRBJ1-2,TRBV19,ASSISGVSYGYT
TRBD1,TRBJ2-5,TRBV2,ASSRGTGSVQETQY
.,TRBJ2-5,TRBV2,ASGLVQETQY
.,TRBJ1-1,TRBV4-1,ASKDREVGSNTEAF
.,TRBJ2-7,TRBV29-1,SVGGIHEQY
.,TRBJ2-5,TRBV30,AWSRQVEETQY
TRBD2,TRBJ2-3,TRBV5-6,ASERGTSGGNTDTQY
TRBD1,TRBJ2-3,TRBV29-1,SVEAFDTFTQGAGADTQY
.,TRBJ1-1,TRBV12-3/TRBV12-4,ASSSVNTEAF
.,TRBJ1-6,TRBV7-3,ASSFGYQSPLH
TRBD1,TRBJ2-1,TRBV6-5,ASSSLDREPYNEQF
.,TRBJ2-5,TRBV9,ASSVGQQETQY
TRBD1,TRBJ1-6,TRBV7-9,ASSMTGSSYNSPLH
TRBD1,TRBJ1-2,TRBV6-5,ASSRSGQGGGGYT
.,TRBJ1-1,TRBV27,ASSRKPDMNTEAF
TRBD1,TRBJ1-2,TRBV6-5,ASRDRGGYGYT
.,TRBJ2-3,TRBV9,ASSVGRTDTQY
.,TRBJ1-5,TRBV19,ASSLQDAGQPQH
.,TRBJ2-1,TRBV9,ASSVAQSNEQF
TRBD1,TRBJ1-2,TRBV6-5,ASRDRGKGLGGYT
TRBD1,TRBJ2-7,TRBV6-6,ASSTGTGVEQY
.,TRBJ1-1,TRBV27,ASSVTALNTEAF
TRBD1,TRBJ1-1,TRBV30,AWTWGQGNTEAF
.,TRBJ2-2,TRBV6-5,ASSYPTPGELF
TRBD1,TRBJ2-6,TRBV2,ASGNRGLGANVLT